Below are 2 T cell receptor beta chains sequenced from a single sample in a study of spatial heterogeneity in lung cancer. Sample time point: sample taken at primary tumor resection. Unsorted samples of tumor, nontumor lung or frozen PBMC had their whole RNA sequenced. TCRdb passed the 5' RACE reads through MiXCR, listing each CDR3 protein once. This repertoire shows around 60,000 distinct CDR3 sequences, around 8.2% found once; its top ten account for roughly 16%. The material sequenced was PBMCs, taken at surgery. These receptor sequences come from a female donor with early-stage non-small cell lung cancer.

This sequence joins TRBV5-1 and TRBJ2-4; tentatively, D is TRBD1 (6 bases). Germline V gene sequence: CDR1 SGHRS, CDR2 YFSETQ. V lost 4 bases and J 1 base, leaving 9 bases between the germline ends. The CDR3 is made up of 14 amino acids. Here the CDR3 reads CASSPGDAKNIQYF. CDR3 nucleotides: TGCGCCAGCAGCCCAGGGGACGCCAAAAACATTCAGTACTTC.

This clonotype occurred once. The chain employs TRBV30 and TRBJ1-1, with D possibly matching TRBD1 (6 bases). The CDR3 has 15 residues. Germline V gives CDR1 GTSNPN, CDR2 SVGIG (reference sequence). Trimming stripped 3 bases from V and 1 base from J, with 15 bases between. The CDR3 is CAWRATTGRNTEAFF. The CDR3 bases are TGTGCCTGGAGGGCAACTACAGGGAGGAACACTGAAGCTTTCTTT.